The 24 T cell receptor beta chains below were found in one sample sequenced in a study of sequential checkpoint blockade in melanoma. The sample's treatment: randomized to nivolumab then ipilimumab (arm A) or the reverse (arm B). Libraries were prepared by immunoSEQ multiplex PCR; TCRdb keeps only in-frame clonotypes and omits some of them. The table records fewer than 3,500 clones, roughly a quarter of them present only once. Sample: tumor tissue (inferred from file names), taken from a patient given nivolumab and ipilimumab in sequence. The receptors come from a human donor with melanoma.

In its sample, this clone is large (0.1 to 1%). V and J are TRBV6-8 and TRBJ1-1; TRBD1 might be the D (6 bases). The CDR3 covers 15 residues. Between the trimmed V and J ends, which lost 5 bases and 3 bases, there was a span of 16 bases. Germline CDR1 is MNHGY and CDR2 is SAAAGT. In nucleotides, the CDR3 is TGTGCCAGCAGTGTGGGAACAGGGAAAGACACTGAAGCTTTCTTT. Its translation: CASSVGTGKDTEAFF.

The rearrangement uses TRBV18 and TRBJ2-3; tentatively, D is TRBD2 (6 bases). The CDR3 totals 17 residues. Germline V gene lookup returns CDR1 KGHSH and CDR2 LQKENI. V was trimmed by 6 bases and J by 0 bases, leaving 19 bases between them. The CDR3 sequence: CASSPTLWGESTDTQYF. The CDR3 bases are TGTGCCAGCTCCCCAACTTTATGGGGGGAAAGCACAGATACGCAGTATTTT.

The genes are TRBV11-3 and TRBJ1-1; D remains unclear. This CDR3 has 14 amino acids. From germline, CDR1 is SGHNT and CDR2 YENEEA. The V and J ends lost 5 bases and 0 bases respectively, with 10 bases between them. CDR3 DNA: TGTGCCAGCAGCCCGAGACCTCTGAACACTGAAGCTTTCTTT. Encoded protein: CASSPRPLNTEAFF.

The chain uses TRBV6-8 and TRBJ1-5; D gene uncertain. Germline CDR1 and CDR2: MNHGY and SAAAGT. The CDR3 loop spans 17 amino acids. The V end lost 5 bases, the J end lost 2 bases, and 19 bases lay between the germline ends. CDR3 sequence reads: CASSLRRTPFGNQPQHF. The CDR3 region has the DNA TGTGCCAGCAGTCTACGGAGGACCCCCTTTGGCAATCAGCCCCAGCATTTT.

This chain links TRBV18 with TRBJ2-7; 7 bases line up with TRBD1. The germline gives CDR1 KGHSH, CDR2 LQKENI. There are 13 residues in the CDR3. The ends lost 0 bases at V and 8 bases at J; junction bases unmatched: 4. Here the CDR3 reads CASSPPYRGQQYF. In DNA form, the CDR3 reads TGTGCCAGCTCACCACCGTACAGGGGCCAGCAGTACTTC.

The rearrangement joins TRBV19 to TRBJ2-3, with a tentative D call TRBD1 (5 bases). The CDR3 is 15 amino acids. Trimming pared 3 bases from V and 0 bases from J, leaving 10 bases between. Germline CDR1 LNHDA, CDR2 SQIVND (reference sequence). The CDR3 protein is CASSIAGLSTDTQYF. CDR3 nucleotide sequence: TGTGCCAGTAGTATTGCAGGGTTAAGCACAGATACGCAGTATTTT.

CDR3 coding DNA: TGCGCCAGCAGCTTGGCCCTGAGGAGAGACACTGAAGCTTTCTTT. Protein product: CASSLALRRDTEAFF. This chain connects TRBV5-1 to TRBJ1-1; D gene uncertain. CDR1 is SGHRS and CDR2 is YFSETQ in the germline V gene. CDR3 length: 15 amino acids. V dropped 0 bases and J dropped 3 bases, with 12 bases sitting between them.

CDR3 coding DNA: TGTGCCTGCGAAGGAGGTTACTATGGCTACACCTTC. Translation: CACEGGYYGYTF. V and J are TRBV30 and TRBJ1-2; D unclear. Germline V gene data show CDR1 as GTSNPN and CDR2 as SVGIG (reference sequence). The CDR3 is 12 residues long. V lost 6 bases and J lost 3, with 11 bases in between.

A few counts support this clone. V and J are TRBV5-1 and TRBJ2-2; tentatively, D is TRBD1 (6 bases). Per the germline V gene, CDR1 is SGHRS and CDR2 is YFSETQ. The V and J ends lost 4 bases and 6 bases respectively, with 13 bases between them. The CDR3 loop spans 14 amino acids. This CDR3 reads CASSPQGLPGELFF. Written as DNA, the CDR3 is TGCGCCAGCAGCCCCCAGGGGCTTCCCGGGGAGCTGTTTTTT.

This clone has just a few counts. The chain has TRBV18 and TRBJ2-7; D is unclear. The CDR3 runs 12 residues. V lost 6 bases and J lost 3, with 9 bases in between. Per germline, CDR1 KGHSH and CDR2 LQKENI. CDR3 coding DNA: TGTGCCAGCTCCCCCGACGGCTACGAGCAGTACTTC. Translated: CASSPDGYEQYF.

Within the sample, this clone is medium-sized. The V and J genes are TRBV6-8 and TRBJ1-2, with no clear D. The CDR3 totals 17 residues. Germline V CDR1 and CDR2: MNHGY, SAAAGT. V was pared by 7 bases and J by 4 bases, with 25 bases between. The CDR3 DNA reads as TGTGCCAGCAACCTACCGAGGTGTAGGGCATCAGTCTATGGCTACACCTTC. Protein product: CASNLPRCRASVYGYTF.

This clone is categorized as medium-sized. The DNA for the CDR3 is TGTGCCAGCAGTACCGGGGGACAGGGGGTCTACGAGCAGTACTTC. Its translation: CASSTGGQGVYEQYF. V usage is TRBV6-8 and J usage is TRBJ2-7; 11 nucleotides match TRBD1. CDR1 and CDR2 (germline): MNHGY, SAAAGT. CDR3 length: 15 residues. The trim removed 5 bases at V and 3 bases at J, leaving 6 bases unmatched.

The chain combines TRBV9 with TRBJ1-5; possible D gene TRBD1, 5 bases. Per germline, CDR1 SGDLS and CDR2 YYNGEE. The CDR3 length is 15 residues. Trimming removed 0 bases at V and 0 bases at J, with 7 bases between. The CDR3 region is CASSVEGYSNQPQHF. The CDR3 coding sequence is TGTGCCAGCAGCGTAGAGGGGTATAGCAATCAGCCCCAGCATTTT.

In its sample, this clone is medium-sized. The DNA is left out, because the CDR3 cannot be placed on it with certainty; the CDR3 is given as TCRdb lists it. V usage is TRBV6-7 and J usage is TRBJ2-7. Being an ORF, TRBV6-7 has a function that is uncertain. Including both end residues, the CDR3 is 11 amino acids long. CDR3: CASILANEQYF.

The table lists this clone with a few counts. The V and J genes are TRBV10-3 and TRBJ1-4; TRBD1 is a possible D gene (6 bases). This CDR3 is 16 amino acids long. The V and J ends lost 0 bases and 9 bases respectively, with 17 bases between them. Germline assignment: CDR1 ENHRY and CDR2 SYGVKD. The CDR3 nucleotides read TGTGCCATCAGTGAGTCGGGGGGGGCGAGGCCGAAAAAACTGTTTTTT. It codes for CAISESGGARPKKLFF.

This clone is judged medium-sized. The chain employs TRBV6-8 and TRBJ2-1; D is undetermined. V dropped 2 bases and J dropped 5 bases, with 7 bases sitting between them. This CDR3 spans 13 amino acids. Looked up from germline, CDR1 is MNHGY and CDR2 is SAAAGT. This CDR3 reads CASSYVANNEQFF. In DNA form, the CDR3 reads TGTGCCAGCAGTTACGTCGCTAACAATGAGCAGTTCTTC.

By frequency in the sample, this clone is medium-sized. This chain links TRBV6-8 with TRBJ2-5; D is unclear. CDR3 length: 16 amino acids. The V end lost 6 bases, the J end lost 4 bases, and 21 bases lay between the germline ends. Germline values: CDR1 MNHGY, CDR2 SAAAGT. CDR3 DNA sequence: TGTGCCAGCAGCCCCAGGACCGCCCTGCCCCTAGAGACCCAGTACTTC. Amino acids: CASSPRTALPLETQYF.

The rearrangement uses TRBV5-1 and TRBJ1-4; 9 bases match TRBD1. This CDR3 comprises 14 residues. V shed 4 bases and J 7 bases; nucleotides not matched to a gene: 5. Germline-derived CDR1 and CDR2 are SGHRS and YFSETQ. The CDR3 DNA is TGCGCCAGCAGCCTTGGGACAGGGTTTGAAAAACTGTTTTTT. This translates into CASSLGTGFEKLFF.

The genes are TRBV5-1 and TRBJ1-3, with D possibly being TRBD1 (5 bases). Germline assignment: CDR1 SGHRS and CDR2 YFSETQ. This CDR3 comprises 15 residues. V was clipped by 6 bases and J by 0 bases, with 13 bases between them. The CDR3 region is CASTAGTASGNTIYF. The CDR3 nucleotides read TGCGCCAGCACCGCGGGGACCGCCTCTGGAAACACCATATATTTT.

The J gene is TRBJ2-5, the V gene TRBV30; the D is unclear. V lost 0 bases to trimming and J lost 1 base, with 9 bases between them. Germline CDR1 and CDR2: GTSNPN and SVGIG (reference sequence). The CDR3 is 14 residues long. The CDR3 coding sequence is TGTGCCTGGAGTGTTGGGCAGTTCCAAGAGACCCAGTACTTC. Translation: CAWSVGQFQETQYF.

This clone was counted between two and nine times. This chain links TRBV10-3 with TRBJ2-1, with TRBD2 identical over 7 bases. CDR1 and CDR2 (germline): ENHRY, SYGVKD. J gave up 9 bases and V 2 bases, and 7 bases lay outside the gene matches. The CDR3 length is 14 residues. The CDR3 region is CAISEREVAGEQFF. In DNA, the CDR3 is TGTGCCATCAGTGAGCGGGAGGTGGCGGGTGAGCAGTTCTTC.

This clone is labeled as large. This CDR3 is CASTLTSSYNSPLHF. In DNA form, the CDR3 reads TGTGCCAGCACCCTGACGAGCTCCTATAATTCACCCCTCCACTTT. The chain has TRBV6-8 and TRBJ1-6; the D is unclear. This CDR3 is 15 amino acids long. V was pared by 7 bases and J by 0 bases, with 10 bases between. Germline-derived CDR1 and CDR2 are MNHGY and SAAAGT.

The table lists this clone with a few counts. The CDR3 sequence is CASGHRVLAGGPYFNVDTQYF. In nucleotides, the CDR3 is TGCGCCAGCGGCCACCGGGTTCTAGCGGGGGGGCCGTATTTCAATGTAGATACGCAGTATTTT. The chain combines TRBV5-1 with TRBJ2-3; 12 bases are a match to TRBD2. The germline CDR1 and CDR2 sequences are SGHRS and YFSETQ. The CDR3 runs 21 residues. J was trimmed by 5 bases and V by 7 bases; bases with no gene match: 26.

The table lists this clone with a few counts. The V and J genes are TRBV11-3 and TRBJ2-3; TRBD2 matches at 9 bases. CDR3 length: 18 amino acids. CDR1 is SGHNT, CDR2 YENEEA, per germline. The junction had 14 bases not matched to a gene; V was cut back by 1 base and J by 6 bases. The CDR3 DNA sequence: TGTGCCAGCAGCTTAGTTTTTGCGGGGGGGAACAATCCGGATACGCAGTATTTT. It codes for CASSLVFAGGNNPDTQYF.